This TCR beta chain is drawn from a study of cytomegalovirus exposure and HLA in healthy donors. Germline V gene sequence: CDR1 SGHDN, CDR2 FVKESK. V was clipped by 4 bases and J by 1 base; unmatched bases: 7. The CDR3 length is 17 residues. The PCR contained 60 Vbeta and 13 Jbeta primers. Sequencing was performed with immunoSEQ multiplex PCR; in TCRdb, only in-frame clones are kept and a portion is missing. The sample has 200,000 to 250,000 clones, more than 60% seen once. Sequenced input: PBMCs. The clonotype was recovered from a man aged 35 to 55 in good health and CMV-seronegative. The chain carries TRBV14 and TRBJ2-1; 10 bases fit TRBD2. This CDR3 is CASSLIGLAVSYNEQFF. The CDR3 DNA reads TGTGCCAGCAGCCTCATCGGACTAGCGGTTTCCTACAATGAGCAGTTCTTC. Based on the CDR3 plus reference TRBV14 and TRBJ2-1, the full variable domain is EAGVTQFPSHSVIEKGQTVTLRCDPISGHDNLYWYRRVMGKEIKFLLHFVKESKQDESGMPNNRFLAERTGGTYSTLKVQPAELEDSGVYFCASSLIGLAVSYNEQFFGPGTRLTVL.